This T cell receptor beta chain originates from a study of brain T cells in children with intractable seizures. In its sample, this clone was seen a few times. The antigen remains undetermined. The sample's time point: blood from clinic visit 5 months post-surgery; TSC patient then seizure free. The sequenced cases were selected for having the highest brain T cell transcript signatures. At least one anti-epileptic drug was given before surgery. Clones were read by immunoSEQ multiplex PCR, and TCRdb kept only the in-frame ones, dropping some. The sample holds about 350,000 clones; over 85% are singletons and the top ten take around 5%. Study-level findings and limits: Patients' HCMV serostatus was unknown; virus specificity rests on CDR3 similarity alone. Pre- and post-surgery blood differed in depth, so pre-surgery absences may be undersampling.

This CDR3 contains 11 residues. Trimming removed 5 bases at V and 5 bases at J, with 6 bases between. The chain has TRBV12-3 or TRBV12-4 and TRBJ1-1; unclear D gene. Sequences were derived from peripheral blood, sampled more than 4 months after surgery. The clonotype originates from a boy younger than two with tuberous sclerosis and intractable seizures. Here the CDR3 DNA reads TGTGCCAGCAGTGGGGAGACTGAAGCTTTCTTT. Amino acid sequence: CASSGETEAFF.